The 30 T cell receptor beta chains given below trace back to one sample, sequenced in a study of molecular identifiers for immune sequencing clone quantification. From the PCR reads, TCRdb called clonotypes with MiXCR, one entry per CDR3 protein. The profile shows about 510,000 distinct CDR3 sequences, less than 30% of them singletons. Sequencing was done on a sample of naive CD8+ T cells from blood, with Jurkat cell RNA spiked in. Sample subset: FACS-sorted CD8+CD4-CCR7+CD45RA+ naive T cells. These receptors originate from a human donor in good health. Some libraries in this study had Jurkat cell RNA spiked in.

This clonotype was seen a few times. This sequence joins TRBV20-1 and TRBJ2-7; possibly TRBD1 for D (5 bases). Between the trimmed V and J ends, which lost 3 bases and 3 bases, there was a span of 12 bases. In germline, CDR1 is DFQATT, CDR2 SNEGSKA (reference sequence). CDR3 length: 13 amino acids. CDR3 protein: CSARPTDHYEQYF. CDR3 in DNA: TGCAGTGCTAGGCCGACAGACCACTACGAGCAGTACTTC.

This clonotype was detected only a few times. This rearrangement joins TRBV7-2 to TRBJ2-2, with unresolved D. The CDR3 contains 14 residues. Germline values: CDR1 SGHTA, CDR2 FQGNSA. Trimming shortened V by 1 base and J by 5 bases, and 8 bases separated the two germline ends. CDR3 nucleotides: TGTGCCAGCAGCTTAGTGTTGGGGACCGGGGAGCTGTTTTTT. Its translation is CASSLVLGTGELFF.

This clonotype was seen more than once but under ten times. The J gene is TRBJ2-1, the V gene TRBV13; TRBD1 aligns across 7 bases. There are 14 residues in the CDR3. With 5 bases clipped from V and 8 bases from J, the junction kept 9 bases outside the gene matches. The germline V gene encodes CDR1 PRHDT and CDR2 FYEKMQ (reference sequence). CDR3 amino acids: CASSKKTTGDEQFF. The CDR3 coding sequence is TGTGCCAGCAGCAAAAAAACAACAGGGGATGAGCAGTTCTTC.

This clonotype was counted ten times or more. CDR3 sequence (DNA): TGTGCCAGCACCCTTCACGGGGGGGCCCCGGACGCTAACACCGGGGAGCTGTTTTTT. Translating it yields CASTLHGGAPDANTGELFF. The chain recombines TRBV7-8 with TRBJ2-2, with 8 bases lining up with TRBD2. CDR1 SGHVS and CDR2 FQNEAQ come from the germline V gene. The CDR3 length is 19 residues. V trimming: 7 bases; J trimming: 2 bases; junction bases outside the gene matches: 18.

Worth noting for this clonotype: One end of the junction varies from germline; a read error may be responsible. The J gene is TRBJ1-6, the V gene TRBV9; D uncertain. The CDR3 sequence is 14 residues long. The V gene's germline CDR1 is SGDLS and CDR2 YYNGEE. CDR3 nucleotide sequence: TGTGCCAGCAGCCCGGACGGGAAGAGGTCACCCCCCCACTTT. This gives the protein CASSPDGKRSPPHF. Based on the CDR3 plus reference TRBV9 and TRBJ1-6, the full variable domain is DSGVTQTPKHLITATGQRVTLRCSPRSGDLSVYWYQQSLDQGLQFLIQYYNGEERAKGNILERFSAQQFPDLHSELNLSSLELGDSALYFCASSPDGKRSPPHFGNGTRLTVT.

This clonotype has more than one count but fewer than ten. The DNA of the CDR3 is TGTGCCAGCACCAACTACGACAGGGGATACGAAAAACTGTTTTTT. This codes for CASTNYDRGYEKLFF. The chain combines TRBV2 with TRBJ1-4; 8 bases line up with TRBD1. V gave up 7 bases and J gave up 8 bases; unmatched junction bases: 12. The CDR3 consists of 15 residues. Germline V gives CDR1 SNHLY, CDR2 FYNNEI.

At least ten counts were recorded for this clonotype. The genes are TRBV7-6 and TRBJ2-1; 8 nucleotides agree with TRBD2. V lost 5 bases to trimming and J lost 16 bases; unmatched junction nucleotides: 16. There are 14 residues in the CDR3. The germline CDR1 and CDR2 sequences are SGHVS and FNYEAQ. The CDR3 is CASSVSTSEGPSFF. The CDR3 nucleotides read TGTGCCAGCAGCGTCTCGACTAGCGAGGGACCCAGTTTCTTC. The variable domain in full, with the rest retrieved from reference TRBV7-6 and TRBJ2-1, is GAGVSQSPRYKVTKRGQDVALRCDPISGHVSLYWYRQALGQGPEFLTYFNYEAQQDKSGLPNDRFSAERPEGSISTLTIQRTEQRDSAMYRCASSVSTSEGPSFFGPGTRLTVL.

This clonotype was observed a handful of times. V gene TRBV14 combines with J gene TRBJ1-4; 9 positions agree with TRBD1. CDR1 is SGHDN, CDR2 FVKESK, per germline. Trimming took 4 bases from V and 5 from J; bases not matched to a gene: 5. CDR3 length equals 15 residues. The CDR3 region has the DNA TGTGCCAGCAGCCCGGTCGGGACAGGGAATGAAAAACTGTTTTTT. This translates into CASSPVGTGNEKLFF.

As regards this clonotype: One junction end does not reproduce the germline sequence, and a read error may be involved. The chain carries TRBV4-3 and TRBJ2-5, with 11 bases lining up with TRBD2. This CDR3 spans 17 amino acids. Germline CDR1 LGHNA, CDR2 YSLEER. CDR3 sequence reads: CASRQEGASGRIEPQYF. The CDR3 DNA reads TGCGCCAGCCGCCAAGAAGGAGCTAGCGGGAGGATAGAGCCCCAGTACTTC.

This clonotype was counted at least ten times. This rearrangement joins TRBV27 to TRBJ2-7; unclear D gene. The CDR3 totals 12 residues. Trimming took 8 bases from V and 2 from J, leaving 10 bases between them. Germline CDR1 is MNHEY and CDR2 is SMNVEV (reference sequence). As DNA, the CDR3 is TGTGCCAGCCGGACCGATACCTACGAGCAGTACTTC. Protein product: CASRTDTYEQYF.

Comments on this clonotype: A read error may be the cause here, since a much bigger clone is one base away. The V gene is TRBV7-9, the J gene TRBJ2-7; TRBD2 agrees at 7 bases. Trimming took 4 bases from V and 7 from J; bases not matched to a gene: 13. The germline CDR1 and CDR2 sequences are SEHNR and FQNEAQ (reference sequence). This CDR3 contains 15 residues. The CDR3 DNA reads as TGTGCCAGCAGCTCTCCCGGGACTAACACCGAGGAGCAGTACTTC. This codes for CASSSPGTNTEEQYF.

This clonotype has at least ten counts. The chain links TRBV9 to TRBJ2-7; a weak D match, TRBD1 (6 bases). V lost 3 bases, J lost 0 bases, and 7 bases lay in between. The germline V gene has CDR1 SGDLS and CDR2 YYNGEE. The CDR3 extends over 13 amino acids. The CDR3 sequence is CASSEGGSYEQYF. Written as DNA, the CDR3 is TGTGCCAGCAGCGAAGGGGGCTCCTACGAGCAGTACTTC. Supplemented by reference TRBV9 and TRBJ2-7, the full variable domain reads DSGVTQTPKHLITATGQRVTLRCSPRSGDLSVYWYQQSLDQGLQFLIQYYNGEERAKGNILERFSAQQFPDLHSELNLSSLELGDSALYFCASSEGGSYEQYFGPGTRLTVT.

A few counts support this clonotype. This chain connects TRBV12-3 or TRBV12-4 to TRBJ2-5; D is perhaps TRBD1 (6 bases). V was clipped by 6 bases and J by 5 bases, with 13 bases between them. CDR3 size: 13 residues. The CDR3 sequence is CASSPRDTETQYF. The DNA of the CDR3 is TGTGCCAGCAGCCCCCGGGACACTGAGACCCAGTACTTC.

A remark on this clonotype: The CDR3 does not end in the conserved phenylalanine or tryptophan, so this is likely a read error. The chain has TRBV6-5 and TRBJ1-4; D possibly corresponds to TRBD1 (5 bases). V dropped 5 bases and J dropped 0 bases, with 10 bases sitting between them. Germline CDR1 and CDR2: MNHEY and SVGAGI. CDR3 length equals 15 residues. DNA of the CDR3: TGTGCCAGCAGTCCAGACAGCGCAACTAATGAAAAACTGTTTTCT. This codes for CASSPDSATNEKLFS.

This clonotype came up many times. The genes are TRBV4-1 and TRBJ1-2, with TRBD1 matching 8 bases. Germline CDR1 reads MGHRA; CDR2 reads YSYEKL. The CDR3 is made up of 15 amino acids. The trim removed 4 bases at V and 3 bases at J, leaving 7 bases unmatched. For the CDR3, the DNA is TGCGCCAGCAGCCGCGAGACAGGGGCTCACTATGGCTACACCTTC. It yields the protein CASSRETGAHYGYTF.

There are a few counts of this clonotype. This chain's CDR3 is CATLAAPSYNEQFF. DNA of the CDR3: TGTGCCACCTTAGCGGCACCATCCTACAATGAGCAGTTCTTC. The chain links TRBV15 to TRBJ2-1; the D gene is possibly TRBD2 (6 bases). The ends were cut back, 8 bases at V and 1 base at J, with 12 bases in the middle. Germline CDR1 reads LNHNV; CDR2 reads YYDKDF (reference sequence). The CDR3 is 14 amino acids.

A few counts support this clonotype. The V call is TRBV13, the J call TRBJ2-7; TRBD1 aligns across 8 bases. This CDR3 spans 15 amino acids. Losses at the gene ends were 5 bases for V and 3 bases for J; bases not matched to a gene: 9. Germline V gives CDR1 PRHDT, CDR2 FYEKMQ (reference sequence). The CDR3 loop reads CASSPPPGTGYEQYF. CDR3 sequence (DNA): TGTGCCAGCAGCCCTCCACCCGGGACAGGCTACGAGCAGTACTTC.

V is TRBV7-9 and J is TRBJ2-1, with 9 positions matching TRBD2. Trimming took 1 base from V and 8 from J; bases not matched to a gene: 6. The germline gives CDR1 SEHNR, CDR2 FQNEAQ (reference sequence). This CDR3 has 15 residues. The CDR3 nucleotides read TGTGCCAGCAGCTTAGGTAGCGGGAGTTCGTATGAGCAGTTCTTC. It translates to CASSLGSGSSYEQFF.

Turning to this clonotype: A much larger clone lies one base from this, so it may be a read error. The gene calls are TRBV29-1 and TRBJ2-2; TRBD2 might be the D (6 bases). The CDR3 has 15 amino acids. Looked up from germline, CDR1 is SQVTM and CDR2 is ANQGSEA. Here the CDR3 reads CNTRSGGGGTGELFF. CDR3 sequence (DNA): TGCAACACCCGGTCTGGGGGAGGAGGCACCGGGGAGCTGTTTTTT.

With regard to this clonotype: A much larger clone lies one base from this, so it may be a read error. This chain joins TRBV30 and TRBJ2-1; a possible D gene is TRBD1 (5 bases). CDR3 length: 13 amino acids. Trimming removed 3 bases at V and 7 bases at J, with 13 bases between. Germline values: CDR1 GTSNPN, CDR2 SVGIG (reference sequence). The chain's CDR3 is CAWSADTKNEQFF. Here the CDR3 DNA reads TGTGCCTGGAGCGCGGACACAAAGAATGAGCAGTTCTTC.

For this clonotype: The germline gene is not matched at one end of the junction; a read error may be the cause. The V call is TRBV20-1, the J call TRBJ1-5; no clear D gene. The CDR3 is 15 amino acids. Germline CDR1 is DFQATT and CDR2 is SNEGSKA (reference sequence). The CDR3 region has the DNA TGCAGTGCTATTGAACCGGGCCAGCGAGGCCAGCCCCCGCATTTT. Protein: CSAIEPGQRGQPPHF.

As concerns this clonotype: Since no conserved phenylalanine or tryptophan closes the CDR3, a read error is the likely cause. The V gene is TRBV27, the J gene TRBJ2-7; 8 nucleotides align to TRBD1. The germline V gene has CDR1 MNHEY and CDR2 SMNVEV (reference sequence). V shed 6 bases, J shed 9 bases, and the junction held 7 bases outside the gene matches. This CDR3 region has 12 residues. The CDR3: CASSDRGSWQYL. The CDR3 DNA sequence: TGTGCCAGCAGCGACAGGGGTTCTTGGCAGTACCTC.

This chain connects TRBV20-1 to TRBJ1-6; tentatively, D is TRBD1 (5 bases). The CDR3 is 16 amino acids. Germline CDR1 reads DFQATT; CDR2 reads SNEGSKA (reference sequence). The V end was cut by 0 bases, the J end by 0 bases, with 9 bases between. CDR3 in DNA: TGCAGTGCTAGAGAAGAGGGGAGCTCCTATAATTCACCCCTCCACTTT. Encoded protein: CSAREEGSSYNSPLHF.

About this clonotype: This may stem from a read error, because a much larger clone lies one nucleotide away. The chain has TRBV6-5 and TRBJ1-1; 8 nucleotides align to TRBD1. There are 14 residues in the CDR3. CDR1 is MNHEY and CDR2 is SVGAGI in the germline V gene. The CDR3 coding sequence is TGTGCCAGCACTTCGACAGGGGAGGGGACTGAAGCTCTCTTT. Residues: CASTSTGEGTEALF.

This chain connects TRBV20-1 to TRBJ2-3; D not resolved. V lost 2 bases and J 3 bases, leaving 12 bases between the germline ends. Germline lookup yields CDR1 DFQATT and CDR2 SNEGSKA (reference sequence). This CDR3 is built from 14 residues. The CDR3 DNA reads TGCAGTGCTAGACTCTCCAGGAGTACAGATACGCAGTATTTT. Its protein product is CSARLSRSTDTQYF.

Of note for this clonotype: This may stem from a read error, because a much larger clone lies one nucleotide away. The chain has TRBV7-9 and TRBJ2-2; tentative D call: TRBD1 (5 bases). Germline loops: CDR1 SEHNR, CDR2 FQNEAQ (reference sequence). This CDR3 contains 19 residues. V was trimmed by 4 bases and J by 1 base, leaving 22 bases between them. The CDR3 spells CASSSEGASDLGNTGELFF. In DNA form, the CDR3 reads TGTGCCAGCAGCTCCGAAGGGGCATCTGATCTAGGGAACACCGGGGAGCTGTTTTTT.

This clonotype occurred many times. The CDR3 region is CASSWGGSYEQYF. The CDR3 DNA follows: TGTGCCAGCAGTTGGGGGGGATCCTACGAGCAGTACTTC. The chain has TRBV27 and TRBJ2-7, with TRBD2 matching over 7 bases. Trimming removed 4 bases from V and 1 base from J; junction bases left unmatched: 1. The germline V gene encodes CDR1 MNHEY and CDR2 SMNVEV (reference sequence). The CDR3 contains 13 residues.

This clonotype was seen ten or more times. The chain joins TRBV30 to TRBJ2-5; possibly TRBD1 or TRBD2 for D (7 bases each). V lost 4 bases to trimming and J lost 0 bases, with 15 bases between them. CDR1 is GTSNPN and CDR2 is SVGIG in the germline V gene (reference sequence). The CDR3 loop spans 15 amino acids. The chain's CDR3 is CAWKVPGGDQETQYF. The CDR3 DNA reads TGTGCCTGGAAGGTCCCAGGGGGGGACCAAGAGACCCAGTACTTC.

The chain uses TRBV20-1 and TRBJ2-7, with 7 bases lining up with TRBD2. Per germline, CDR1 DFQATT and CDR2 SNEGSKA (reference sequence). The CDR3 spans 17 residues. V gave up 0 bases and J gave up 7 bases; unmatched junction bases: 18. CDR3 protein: CSARDRGSGTITQEQYF. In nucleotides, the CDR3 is TGCAGTGCTAGAGATCGGGGATCGGGGACTATCACCCAGGAGCAGTACTTC.

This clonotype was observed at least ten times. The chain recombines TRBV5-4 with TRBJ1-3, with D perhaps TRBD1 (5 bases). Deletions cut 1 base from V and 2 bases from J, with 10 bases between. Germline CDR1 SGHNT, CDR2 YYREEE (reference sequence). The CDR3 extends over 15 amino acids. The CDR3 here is CASSLQGSPGNTIYF. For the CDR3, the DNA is TGTGCCAGCAGCTTGCAGGGTAGTCCTGGAAACACCATATATTTT.